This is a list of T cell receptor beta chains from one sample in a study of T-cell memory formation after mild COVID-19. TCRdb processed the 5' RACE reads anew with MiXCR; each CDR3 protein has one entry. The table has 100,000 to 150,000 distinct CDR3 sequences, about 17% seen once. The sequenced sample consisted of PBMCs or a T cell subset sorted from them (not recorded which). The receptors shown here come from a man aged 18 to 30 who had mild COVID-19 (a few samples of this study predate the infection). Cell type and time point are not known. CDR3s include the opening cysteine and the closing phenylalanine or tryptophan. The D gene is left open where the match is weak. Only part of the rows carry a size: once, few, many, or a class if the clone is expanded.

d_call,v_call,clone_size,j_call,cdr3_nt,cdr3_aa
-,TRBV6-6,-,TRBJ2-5,TGTGCCAGCAGCCCTATGGGACAAGTCGGGGAGACCCAGTACTTC,CASSPMGQVGETQYF
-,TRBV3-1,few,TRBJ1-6,TGTGCCAGCAGCCAAGATTATCTCAGGGTATCGATCAATTCACCCCTCCACTTT,CASSQDYLRVSINSPLHF
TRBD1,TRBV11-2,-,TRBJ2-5,TGTGCCAGCGAGGGACAGGGTGCGGGAGAGACCCAGTACTTC,CASEGQGAGETQYF
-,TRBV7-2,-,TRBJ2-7,TGTGCCAGCAGCGTCGCTCTAGTATCCTACGAGCAGTACTTC,CASSVALVSYEQYF
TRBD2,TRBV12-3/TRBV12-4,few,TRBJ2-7,TGTGCCAGCAGTCTCACGGGGGGGCACTACGAGCAGTACTTC,CASSLTGGHYEQYF
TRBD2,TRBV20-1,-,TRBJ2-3,TGCAGTGCTAGAGTAGAAGGGACTAGCGGGACTGATACGCAGTATTTT,CSARVEGTSGTDTQYF
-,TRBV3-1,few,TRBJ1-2,TGTGCCAGCAGTCCCCGGAACGTTTATGGCTACACCTTC,CASSPRNVYGYTF
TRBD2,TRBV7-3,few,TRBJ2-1,TGTGCCAGCAGCTCAACCCTCGACGTAGCGGGGGTAAACAATGAGCAGTTCTTC,CASSSTLDVAGVNNEQFF
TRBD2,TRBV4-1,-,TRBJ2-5,TGCGCCAGCAGCCTGGCGGGACTAGCGGGGGGTATCAAAGAGACCCAGTACTTC,CASSLAGLAGGIKETQYF
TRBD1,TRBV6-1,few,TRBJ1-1,TGTGCCAGCAGTGAGGACAGGAAAAACACTGAAGCTTTCTTT,CASSEDRKNTEAFF
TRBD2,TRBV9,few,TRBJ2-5,TGTGCCAGCAGCGTTGGCGGGGGGAGGGAGACCCAGTACTTC,CASSVGGGRETQYF
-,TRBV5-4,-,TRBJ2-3,TGTGCCAGCAGCATTGGGGGAAGATCCGGCACAGATACGCAGTATTTT,CASSIGGRSGTDTQYF